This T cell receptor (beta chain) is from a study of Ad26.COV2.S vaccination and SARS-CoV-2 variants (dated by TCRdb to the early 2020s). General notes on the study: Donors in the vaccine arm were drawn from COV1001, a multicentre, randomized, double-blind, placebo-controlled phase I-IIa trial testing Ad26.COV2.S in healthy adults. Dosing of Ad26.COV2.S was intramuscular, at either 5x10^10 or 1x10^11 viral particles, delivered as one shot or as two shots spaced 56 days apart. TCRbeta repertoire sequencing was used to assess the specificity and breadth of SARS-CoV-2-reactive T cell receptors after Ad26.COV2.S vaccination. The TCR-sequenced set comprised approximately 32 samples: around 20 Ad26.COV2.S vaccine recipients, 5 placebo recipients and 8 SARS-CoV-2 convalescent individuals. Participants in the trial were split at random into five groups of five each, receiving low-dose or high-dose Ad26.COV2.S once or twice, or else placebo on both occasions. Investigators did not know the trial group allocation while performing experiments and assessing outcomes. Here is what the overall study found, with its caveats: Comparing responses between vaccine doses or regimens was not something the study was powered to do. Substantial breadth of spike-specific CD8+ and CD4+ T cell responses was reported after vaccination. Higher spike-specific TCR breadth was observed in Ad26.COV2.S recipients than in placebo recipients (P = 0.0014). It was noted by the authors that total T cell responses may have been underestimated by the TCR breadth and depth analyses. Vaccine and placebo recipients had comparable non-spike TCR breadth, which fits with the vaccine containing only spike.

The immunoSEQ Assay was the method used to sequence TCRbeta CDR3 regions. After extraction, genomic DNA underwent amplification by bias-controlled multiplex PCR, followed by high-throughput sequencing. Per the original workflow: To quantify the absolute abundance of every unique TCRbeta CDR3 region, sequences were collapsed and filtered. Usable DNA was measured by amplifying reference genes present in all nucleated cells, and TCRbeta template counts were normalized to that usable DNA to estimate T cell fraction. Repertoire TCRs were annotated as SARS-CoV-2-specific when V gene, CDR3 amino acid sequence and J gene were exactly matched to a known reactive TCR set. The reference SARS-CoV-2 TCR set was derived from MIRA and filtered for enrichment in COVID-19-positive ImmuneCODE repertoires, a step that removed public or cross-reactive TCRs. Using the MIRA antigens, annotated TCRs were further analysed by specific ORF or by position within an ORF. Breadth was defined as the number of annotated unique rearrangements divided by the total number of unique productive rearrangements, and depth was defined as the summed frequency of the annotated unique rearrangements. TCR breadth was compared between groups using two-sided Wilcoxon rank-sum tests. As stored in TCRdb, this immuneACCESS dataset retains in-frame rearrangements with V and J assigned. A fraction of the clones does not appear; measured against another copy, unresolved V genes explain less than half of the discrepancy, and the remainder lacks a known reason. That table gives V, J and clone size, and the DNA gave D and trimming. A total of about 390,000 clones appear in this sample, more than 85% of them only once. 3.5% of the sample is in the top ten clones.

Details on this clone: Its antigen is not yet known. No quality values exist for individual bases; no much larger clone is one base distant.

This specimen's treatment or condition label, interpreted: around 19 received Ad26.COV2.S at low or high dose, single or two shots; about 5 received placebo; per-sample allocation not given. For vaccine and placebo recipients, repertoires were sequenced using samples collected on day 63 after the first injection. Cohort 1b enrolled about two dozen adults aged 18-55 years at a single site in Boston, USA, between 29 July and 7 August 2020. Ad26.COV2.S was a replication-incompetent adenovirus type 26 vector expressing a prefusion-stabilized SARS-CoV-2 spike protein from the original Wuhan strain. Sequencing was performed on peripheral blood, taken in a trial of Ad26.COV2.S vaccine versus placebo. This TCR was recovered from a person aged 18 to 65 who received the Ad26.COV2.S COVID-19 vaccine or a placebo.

The sequence in DNA is TGTGCCAGCAGCGCCCGGACAGGGGGCCGCGAGCAGTACTTC. This encodes CASSARTGGREQYF. The V and J segments used are TRBV7-9 and TRBJ2-7, with 11 bases in between that match TRBD1. Germline trimming: 5 bases from V, 6 bases from J; junction bases outside gene matches: 6. Spanning cysteine to phenylalanine, the CDR3 consists of 14 amino acids. Here the CDR3 DNA is all that survives: 42 bases in frame from base 1. CDR1 and CDR2, looked up from the germline V gene (reference sequence), are SEHNR and FQNEAQ.